This T cell receptor beta chain was captured in a study of blood T cell repertoires in COVID-19 (dated by TCRdb to 2020 to 2021). Describing the broader study: Samples covering the acute and convalescent phases of COVID-19 were provided by collaborators in the United States, Italy and Spain. The prospective study material was composed of cDNA or gDNA derived from T cells, B-cell-depleted T cells, or PBMCs. Subjects who had been exposed to COVID-19, were actively infected with it, or had recovered from it provided the deeply sampled blood TCRbeta repertoires that made up the dataset. A freely available public database, intended as a resource for researchers studying the immune response to SARS-CoV-2, is where the repertoires were released. Samples came from the ongoing ImmuneRACE study (first 160 participants) plus 1,254 subjects from 6 global collaborators. Sample metadata almost always included a de-identified subject ID, COVID-19 status, age in years and sex. Where HLA class I and class II types were available, the types were taken from metadata supplied by the sample provider, not from assay-based typing.

The CDR3 holds 14 amino acids from the cysteine to the phenylalanine. Of the read, only the CDR3 DNA is kept; its 42 bases are in frame from base 1. Trimming at the junction amounts to 0 bases on V and 4 bases on J, and the germline ends lie 8 bases apart. From the germline V gene, CDR1 is SGHRS and CDR2 is YFSETQ. Whole blood was collected in K2EDTA tubes by collaborating institutions according to the institutions' own protocols. For TCRbeta analysis, collaborator samples were shipped as frozen whole blood, as isolated PBMCs, or as DNA extracted from either sample type. Overall study outcomes, separate from this receptor: The quantity of clinical and demographic metadata differed by source and by participant and was supplied without curation.

On this clone: Its antigen is currently not known. No base-level quality is on record; no much larger clone is a single base apart.

TCRbeta CDR3 regions were amplified from genomic DNA by means of the immunoSEQ Assay, a bias-controlled multiplex PCR. In the authors' own workflow: The number of nucleated cells in each sample was estimated by amplification of reference gene primers within the assay. To quantify the absolute abundance of each unique TCRbeta CDR3 rearrangement, sequence reads were collapsed and filtered. For each sample, productive Simpson clonality was calculated by taking the square root of Simpson's diversity index across productive rearrangements. The table was pulled from immuneACCESS by TCRdb, which kept in-frame rearrangements only. Such tables lose some clones; where checked, under half of the loss comes from unresolved V genes, and the rest has no known cause. That table is the source of V, J and clone size, and D and trimming were worked out from the DNA. This sample lists tens of thousands of clones; roughly 70% were detected once. The leading ten clones occupy roughly 10% of the sample.

Rearrangement joined TRBV5-1 to TRBJ2-1, with a weak D call of TRBD2 (5 bases match). The clonotype was recovered from a woman in her seventies with acute or convalescent COVID-19. The sample taken for sequencing was peripheral blood. The DNA sequence follows: TGCGCCAGCAGCTTGGATTGGGAGTACAATGAGCAGTTCTTC. This encodes CASSLDWEYNEQFF.